Below are 27 T cell receptor beta chains sequenced from a single sample in a study of T-cell memory formation after mild COVID-19. TCRdb redid the calling of the 5' RACE reads with MiXCR, one entry per CDR3 protein. The data hold around 130,000 distinct CDR3 sequences, with 11% to 15% observed a single time. Sequences were obtained from PBMCs or a T cell subset sorted from them (not recorded which). These receptors were obtained from an adult woman who had mild COVID-19 (a few samples of this study predate the infection). Cell type and time point are not known.

The table lists this clonotype with a few counts. This chain joins TRBV11-3 and TRBJ2-7, with 7 bases matching TRBD2. This CDR3 has 16 residues. Germline CDR1 SGHNT, CDR2 YENEEA. After removal of 1 base from V and 3 bases from J, the junction contained 9 bases not matched to a gene. This chain's CDR3 is CASSLGITGGFYEQYF. DNA of the CDR3: TGTGCCAGCAGCTTAGGTATAACGGGAGGATTCTACGAGCAGTACTTC.

The table lists this clonotype with a few counts. The chain joins TRBV4-1 to TRBJ1-1, with a weak D call TRBD1 (5 bases). Germline V gene sequence: CDR1 MGHRA, CDR2 YSYEKL. The ends were cut back, 4 bases at V and 1 base at J, with 13 bases in the middle. The CDR3 runs 15 residues. CDR3 amino acids: CASSPLWGGNTEAFF. The CDR3 coding sequence is TGCGCCAGCAGCCCGCTCTGGGGGGGGAACACTGAAGCTTTCTTT.

This clonotype has a handful of counts. The chain joins TRBV7-9 to TRBJ2-7; TRBD1 matches at 8 bases. The ends lost 4 bases at V and 5 bases at J; junction bases unmatched: 7. The CDR3 is made up of 14 amino acids. CDR1 SEHNR and CDR2 FQNEAQ come from the germline V gene (reference sequence). The CDR3 is CASSSATGVDEQYF. The CDR3 DNA follows: TGTGCCAGCAGCTCGGCGACAGGGGTCGACGAGCAGTACTTC.

The CDR3 is CASSQGNFVADLNNEQFF. The CDR3 DNA follows: TGCGCCAGCAGCCAAGGGAATTTTGTAGCGGACCTTAACAATGAGCAGTTCTTC. The rearrangement joins TRBV4-3 to TRBJ2-1; TRBD2 might be the D (6 bases). Germline lookup yields CDR1 LGHNA and CDR2 YSLEER. CDR3 length: 18 residues. The V end lost 1 base, the J end lost 5 bases, and 21 bases lay between the germline ends.

The chain has TRBV20-1 and TRBJ2-1; the match to TRBD2 covers 8 bases. The ends lost 1 base at V and 3 bases at J; junction bases unmatched: 5. Germline V CDR1 and CDR2: DFQATT, SNEGSKA (reference sequence). This CDR3 has 15 amino acids. CDR3 sequence (DNA): TGCAGTGCTAGAGGCCTAGCGGGTATCTACAATGAGCAGTTCTTC. This translates into CSARGLAGIYNEQFF.

This clonotype was observed a handful of times. The chain joins TRBV10-3 to TRBJ2-1; 10 nucleotides match TRBD2. CDR3 size: 14 residues. Per germline, CDR1 ENHRY and CDR2 SYGVKD. J was trimmed by 7 bases and V by 3 bases; bases with no gene match: 3. CDR3 sequence reads: CAISDGLAVNEQFF. CDR3 DNA: TGTGCCATCAGTGATGGACTAGCGGTAAATGAGCAGTTCTTC.

This clonotype was detected a few times. The chain carries TRBV7-9 and TRBJ2-5; D possibly matches TRBD1 or TRBD2 (5 bases each). Germline lookup yields CDR1 SEHNR and CDR2 FQNEAQ (reference sequence). V was shortened by 1 base and J by 0 bases, with 9 bases between the two germline ends. The CDR3 consists of 15 residues. The DNA of the CDR3 is TGTGCCAGCAGCTTAGTTCGGGGCTACCAAGAGACCCAGTACTTC. This encodes CASSLVRGYQETQYF.

The CDR3 bases are TGTGCCAGCAGATCACGGATGAACACTGAAGCTTTCTTT. This sequence encodes CASRSRMNTEAFF. This rearrangement joins TRBV6-5 to TRBJ1-1, with D unclear. The V gene's germline CDR1 is MNHEY and CDR2 SVGAGI. The V end lost 6 bases, the J end lost 0 bases, and 8 bases lay between the germline ends. The CDR3 is 13 residues long.

The chain combines TRBV4-1 with TRBJ2-2; no reliable D call. The germline V gene encodes CDR1 MGHRA and CDR2 YSYEKL. The CDR3 covers 14 residues. The V and J ends lost 7 bases and 1 base respectively, with 10 bases between them. The CDR3, as DNA: TGCGCCAGCATTCCACTGATGAACACCGGGGAGCTGTTTTTT. Protein sequence: CASIPLMNTGELFF.

This clonotype was observed a few times. DNA of the CDR3: TGTGCCAGCAGCGAGAGTCCGGGACAGATAAACACTGAAGCTTTCTTT. It yields the protein CASSESPGQINTEAFF. The chain employs TRBV7-8 and TRBJ1-1, with 7 bases that match TRBD1. Trimming took 5 bases from V and 2 from J; bases not matched to a gene: 11. Germline assignment: CDR1 SGHVS and CDR2 FQNEAQ. This CDR3 is 16 amino acids long.

This clonotype was picked up a small number of times. The chain joins TRBV9 to TRBJ1-1; no clear D gene. This CDR3 comprises 14 residues. The V end was cut by 4 bases, the J end by 1 base, with 11 bases between. The germline V gene encodes CDR1 SGDLS and CDR2 YYNGEE. The CDR3 DNA reads TGTGCCAGCAGCCCGAGCTTAGGGAACACTGAAGCTTTCTTT. It translates to CASSPSLGNTEAFF.

The chain carries TRBV30 and TRBJ2-3; TRBD2 aligns across 7 bases. There are 14 residues in the CDR3. Germline V gives CDR1 GTSNPN, CDR2 SVGIG (reference sequence). J gave up 4 bases and V 8 bases, and 12 bases lay outside the gene matches. CDR3 loop: CAGTTSPVADTQYF. The CDR3 coding sequence is TGTGCCGGAACGACTAGCCCTGTGGCAGATACGCAGTATTTT.

J is TRBJ1-1 and V is TRBV6-1; unclear D gene. V was pared by 4 bases and J by 6 bases, with 15 bases between. The CDR3 is 14 residues long. Per the germline V gene, CDR1 is MNHNS and CDR2 is SASEGT. The CDR3 sequence is CASSGEVGIAEAFF. The CDR3 DNA reads TGTGCCAGCAGTGGGGAAGTGGGAATCGCTGAAGCTTTCTTT.

This clonotype has a handful of counts. The genes are TRBV6-5 and TRBJ2-5; 10 bases map to TRBD2. CDR1 and CDR2 (germline): MNHEY, SVGAGI. The CDR3 runs to 16 residues. The J segment lost 0 bases and the V segment lost 4 bases, leaving 5 bases of the junction unmatched. Written as DNA, the CDR3 is TGTGCCAGCAGTTCCCGGACTAGCGGATACCAAGAGACCCAGTACTTC. Translated, it gives CASSSRTSGYQETQYF.

At least ten counts were recorded for this clonotype. The chain combines TRBV20-1 with TRBJ2-7, with 7 bases fitting TRBD1. With 3 bases clipped from V and 4 bases from J, the junction kept 3 bases outside the gene matches. The germline V gene encodes CDR1 DFQATT and CDR2 SNEGSKA (reference sequence). This CDR3 region has 12 residues. In DNA, the CDR3 is TGCAGTGCTAGGGGGACAGCTTACGAGCAGTACTTC. The encoded protein is CSARGTAYEQYF.

The chain joins TRBV6-5 to TRBJ2-1, with 12 bases fitting TRBD2. The germline V gene has CDR1 MNHEY and CDR2 SVGAGI. CDR3 length equals 15 residues. V lost 6 bases to trimming and J lost 7 bases; unmatched junction nucleotides: 7. The DNA of the CDR3 is TGTGCCAGCAGGGATGGACTAGCGGGAAAGAATGAGCAGTTCTTC. Protein product: CASRDGLAGKNEQFF.

The gene calls are TRBV7-9 and TRBJ1-5; maybe TRBD1 (5 bases). In germline, CDR1 is SEHNR, CDR2 FQNEAQ (reference sequence). The V gene lost 1 base and the J gene lost 6 bases, with 16 bases spanning the gap. The CDR3 is 16 amino acids. As DNA, the CDR3 is TGTGCCAGCAGCTTAGGGCTGAGGGAGAGGGGTCAGCCCCAGCATTTT. Translated, it gives CASSLGLRERGQPQHF.

The genes are TRBV7-6 and TRBJ2-7; a possible D gene is TRBD2 (7 bases). Germline lookup yields CDR1 SGHVS and CDR2 FNYEAQ. This CDR3 comprises 16 residues. Trimming cost V 1 base and J 5 bases, with 18 bases left between them. CDR3: CASSLVAYRAGDEQYF. DNA for the CDR3: TGTGCCAGCAGCTTAGTGGCGTACAGGGCGGGGGACGAGCAGTACTTC.

This clonotype was observed a few times. This chain uses TRBV6-5 with TRBJ2-2, with D uncertain. This CDR3 is 15 amino acids long. V lost 0 bases and J 5 bases, leaving 10 bases between the germline ends. Germline V CDR1 and CDR2: MNHEY, SVGAGI. The CDR3 protein is CASSYSNLGTGELFF. CDR3 coding DNA: TGTGCCAGCAGTTACTCGAATTTAGGGACCGGGGAGCTGTTTTTT.

This clonotype was seen a few times. An end of the junction differs from the germline gene, which may be a read error. This chain connects TRBV29-1 to TRBJ1-1; D remains unclear. Germline V lookup: CDR1 SQVTM, CDR2 ANQGSEA. The CDR3 loop spans 14 amino acids. The CDR3 bases are TGCAGTGTTGCAGGCGGAGTATCGAACACTGAAGCTTTCTTT. It encodes CSVAGGVSNTEAFF.

This clonotype occurred a few times. The J gene is TRBJ1-1, the V gene TRBV5-1, with 9 bases identical to TRBD1. The CDR3 spans 15 residues. After removal of 2 bases from V and 7 bases from J, the junction contained 9 bases not matched to a gene. The germline V gene encodes CDR1 SGHRS and CDR2 YFSETQ. The CDR3 coding sequence is TGCGCCAGCAGCTTATACGGGACAGGGTTTCTTGAAGCTTTCTTT. The encoded protein is CASSLYGTGFLEAFF.

The rearrangement joins TRBV7-9 to TRBJ2-6, with TRBD1 matching 10 bases. CDR1 is SEHNR, CDR2 FQNEAQ, per germline (reference sequence). The CDR3 runs to 17 residues. V shed 8 bases and J 4 bases; nucleotides not matched to a gene: 11. The DNA of the CDR3 is TGTGCCAGCCCGGCCTCGGGACAGGGGACCGGGGCCAACGTCCTGACTTTC. It yields the protein CASPASGQGTGANVLTF. The whole variable domain, remainder taken from reference TRBV7-9 and TRBJ2-6, is DTGVSQNPRHKITKRGQNVTFRCDPISEHNRLYWYRQTLGQGPEFLTYFQNEAQLEKSRLLSDRFSAERPKGSFSTLEIQRTEQGDSAMYLCASPASGQGTGANVLTFGAGSRLTVL.

The sample holds many counts of this clonotype. This chain uses TRBV7-8 with TRBJ2-5; 7 bases align to TRBD1. Germline trimming cut 5 bases from V and 5 bases from J; bases unmatched to any gene: 11. This CDR3 region has 15 residues. The V gene's germline CDR1 is SGHVS and CDR2 FQNEAQ. The CDR3 coding sequence is TGTGCCAGCAGCACCTGGACAGGAGGTGTGGAGACCCAGTACTTC. It specifies CASSTWTGGVETQYF.

V gene TRBV11-2 combines with J gene TRBJ1-2, with D hard to call. Germline V gives CDR1 SGHAT, CDR2 FQNNGV. This CDR3 has 14 amino acids. The germline V and J ends were trimmed by 1 base and 6 bases, with 12 bases remaining between them. Written as DNA, the CDR3 is TGTGCCAGCAGCTTAGTTCTCCGGGAGGATGGCTACACCTTC. This translates into CASSLVLREDGYTF.

This clonotype was seen a few times. This chain uses TRBV5-1 with TRBJ2-1; TRBD2 matches 7 bases. The CDR3 runs 16 residues. Per the germline V gene, CDR1 is SGHRS and CDR2 is YFSETQ. V trimming: 0 bases; J trimming: 8 bases; junction bases outside the gene matches: 11. Here the CDR3 DNA reads TGCGCCAGCAGCTTGGTAGGTCTAGCGGAGGCCCATGAGCAGTTCTTC. It translates to CASSLVGLAEAHEQFF.

The chain has TRBV19 and TRBJ2-3, with a weak D call TRBD1 (6 bases). Germline values: CDR1 LNHDA, CDR2 SQIVND (reference sequence). The germline V and J ends were trimmed by 6 bases and 2 bases, with 21 bases remaining between them. This CDR3 is built from 17 residues. CDR3 residues: CASRRAFMGADTDTQYF. CDR3 coding DNA: TGTGCCAGTAGGAGGGCTTTTATGGGGGCCGACACAGATACGCAGTATTTT.

This clonotype turned up a few times. J is TRBJ2-7 and V is TRBV28, with 10 bases lining up with TRBD1. The V gene end was trimmed by 5 bases and the J gene end by 4 bases; junction bases not matched to a gene: 5. The germline gives CDR1 MDHEN, CDR2 SYDVKM. The CDR3 runs 14 residues. The CDR3 nucleotides are TGTGCCAGCAGTCCCGGGACAGGGGATTACGAGCAGTACTTC. It encodes CASSPGTGDYEQYF.